This T cell receptor (beta chain) was sequenced during a study of T cells in Graves' hyperthyroidism and ophthalmopathy. Findings and limits, study-wide: Clonotypes that were expanded in thyroid above 0.001 mostly appeared in blood too.

Concerning this clonotype: Its target is not known.

This CDR3 comprises 14 residues. Trimming removed 2 bases from V and 7 bases from J, with 12 bases in between. Germline V gene data show CDR1 as MGHDK and CDR2 as SYGVNS. Authors of the study amplified TCR beta CDR3 regions from RNA transcripts. HTBI primers drove first-round RT-PCR of the TCR CDR3. A single record per CDR3 protein comes from TCRdb applying MiXCR to the multiplex PCR reads. The sample shows just over 550,000 distinct CDR3 sequences, around 42% of them seen only once. Hyperthyroidism of Graves' type that showed no ophthalmopathy progression within 18 months was stable. Newly diagnosed patients aged 18 to 65 had hyperthyroidism of under 2 months' duration.

Source material: peripheral blood or thyroid tissue (not recorded which). This chain connects TRBV25-1 to TRBJ2-1; perhaps D is TRBD1 or TRBD2 (6 bases each). This receptor was taken from a young woman with Graves' hyperthyroidism. CDR3 DNA sequence: TGTGCCAGCAGTGAAAGGGGGGAGACGAATGAGCAGTTCTTC. Protein sequence: CASSERGETNEQFF.